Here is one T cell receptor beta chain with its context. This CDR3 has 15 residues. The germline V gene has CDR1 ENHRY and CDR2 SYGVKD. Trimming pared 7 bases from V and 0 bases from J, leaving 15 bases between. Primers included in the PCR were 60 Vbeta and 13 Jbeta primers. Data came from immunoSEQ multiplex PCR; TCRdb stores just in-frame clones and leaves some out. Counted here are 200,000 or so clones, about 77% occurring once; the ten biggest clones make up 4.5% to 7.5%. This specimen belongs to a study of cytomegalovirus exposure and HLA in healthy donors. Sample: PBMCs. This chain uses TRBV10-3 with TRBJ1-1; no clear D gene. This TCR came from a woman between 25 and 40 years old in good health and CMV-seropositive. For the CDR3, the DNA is TGTGCCATCAAGCGGACGACCGGATTGAACACTGAAGCTTTCTTT. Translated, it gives CAIKRTTGLNTEAFF.